These T cell receptor beta chains were read from a single sample in a study of control samples from healthy donors and cancer patients. The repertoire was sequenced with immunoSEQ multiplex PCR; TCRdb's copy has only in-frame clones and lacks some. This table holds tens of thousands of clones, roughly 82% found once. Sequenced material: PBMCs. These receptors originate from a woman aged 45-65 years with lung cancer. The CDR3 runs from the conserved cysteine through the conserved F or W. A D gene is named only where the DNA matches it firmly. Size is stated for part of the rows, as once, few or many counts, or as a class when the clone is expanded.

D	V	size	J	CDR3	DNA
.	TRBV19	.	TRBJ2-1	CASSIYGVRNNEQFF	TGTGCCAGTAGTATATATGGGGTCCGGAACAATGAGCAGTTCTTC
TRBD1	TRBV29-1	.	TRBJ2-2	CSVEGWGQGVYTGELFF	TGCAGCGTTGAAGGTTGGGGACAGGGTGTCTACACCGGGGAGCTGTTTTTT
.	TRBV5-4	once	TRBJ2-3	CASSLADTQYF	TGTGCCAGCAGCTTGGCAGATACGCAGTATTTT
.	TRBV11-2	.	TRBJ1-1	CASSNPGTATEAFF	TGTGCCAGCAGCAACCCAGGGACTGCCACTGAAGCTTTCTTT
.	TRBV18	.	TRBJ2-7	CASSLRGGFTYEQYF	TGTGCCAGCTCACTTCGTGGAGGGTTCACCTACGAGCAGTACTTC
.	TRBV29-1	.	TRBJ1-3	CSALGPGNTIYF	TGCAGCGCCCTGGGTCCTGGAAACACCATATATTTT
TRBD1	TRBV3-1/TRBV3-2	.	TRBJ1-1	CASSTTGQDTEAFF	TGTGCCAGCAGCACAACGGGACAGGACACTGAAGCTTTCTTT
.	TRBV24-1	.	TRBJ1-5	CATSDNQQGNSNQPQHF	TGTGCCACCAGTGATAATCAACAGGGTAACAGCAATCAGCCCCAGCATTTT
.	TRBV19	.	TRBJ1-4	CASSIGTSTNEKLFF	TGTGCCAGTAGTATTGGGACTTCAACTAATGAAAAACTGTTTTTT
.	TRBV5-1	.	TRBJ1-4	CASRKGELGTNEKLFF	TGCGCAAGTCGTAAGGGGGAATTAGGTACTAATGAAAAACTGTTTTTT
.	TRBV12-3/TRBV12-4	.	TRBJ1-2	CASSFPGSYTF	TGTGCCAGCAGTTTCCCAGGGAGCTACACCTTC
.	TRBV28	.	TRBJ1-5	CASSLSGQPQHF	TGTGCCAGCAGTTTATCTGGTCAGCCCCAGCATTTT
TRBD2	TRBV6-2/TRBV6-3	.	TRBJ2-3	CASSSSGGLDTQYF	TGTGCCAGCAGTTCCTCGGGAGGACTAGATACGCAGTATTTT
TRBD1	TRBV10-3	.	TRBJ2-1	CAISDRDRGRREQFF	TGTGCCATCAGTGACCGGGACAGGGGGCGTCGGGAGCAGTTCTTC
TRBD1	TRBV10-2	.	TRBJ2-7	CASRGTGGGVDEQYF	TGCGCCAGCCGGGGGACAGGGGGAGGTGTAGACGAGCAGTACTTC
.	TRBV6-5	.	TRBJ2-1	CASTRGAPNEQFF	TGTGCCAGCACCCGGGGGGCCCCCAATGAGCAGTTCTTC
.	TRBV11-3	.	TRBJ1-1	CASSPTWNTEAFF	TGTGCCAGCAGCCCTACCTGGAACACTGAAGCTTTCTTT
.	TRBV11-3	.	TRBJ2-7	CASSKGYEQYF	TGTGCCAGCAGCAAGGGTTACGAGCAGTACTTC
.	TRBV29-1	few	TRBJ2-7	CSVGSSPYEQYF	TGCAGCGTTGGGAGTAGTCCCTACGAGCAGTACTTC
.	TRBV30	.	TRBJ2-7	CAARTGTRVSYEQYF	TGTGCCGCTCGGACCGGGACAAGAGTATCCTACGAGCAGTACTTC
.	TRBV19	few	TRBJ1-6	CASSLQGGIGSPLHF	TGTGCCAGTAGCCTACAGGGAGGTATTGGTTCACCCCTCCACTTT
TRBD2	TRBV6-2/TRBV6-3	many	TRBJ2-2	CASSYRISGGSTGELFF	TGTGCCAGCAGTTATCGCATTAGCGGGGGAAGTACCGGGGAGCTGTTTTTT
TRBD1	TRBV4-1	.	TRBJ2-7	CASSPSRDRVDYEQYF	TGCGCCAGCAGCCCGAGCCGGGACAGGGTAGACTACGAGCAGTACTTC
.	TRBV7-3	.	TRBJ2-2	CASSLDLGTGELFF	TGTGCCAGCAGCTTAGATCTAGGGACCGGGGAGCTGTTTTTT
TRBD1	TRBV27	.	TRBJ1-1	CASSWTGNTEAFF	TGTGCCAGCAGTTGGACAGGGAACACTGAAGCTTTCTTT
.	TRBV18	once	TRBJ2-1	CASSPTGGHEQFF	TGTGCCAGCTCACCTACCGGGGGGCATGAGCAGTTCTTC
TRBD1	TRBV6-6	once	TRBJ1-4	CASSSTGTGTNEKLFF	TGTGCCAGCAGCTCTACCGGGACAGGGACTAATGAAAAACTGTTTTTT
TRBD2	TRBV7-2	medium-sized	TRBJ2-1	CASSARTSGGKNEQFF	TGTGCCAGCAGCGCCCGGACTAGCGGGGGGAAAAATGAGCAGTTCTTC
.	TRBV5-1	.	TRBJ1-3	CASSPGASGNTIYF	TGCGCCAGCTCTCCGGGGGCCTCTGGAAACACCATATATTTT
TRBD1	TRBV5-5	.	TRBJ1-2	CASSSTGVSGYTF	TGTGCCAGCAGTTCCACAGGGGTCTCTGGCTACACCTTC
.	TRBV10-2	.	TRBJ1-4	CASSDGKIQEKLFF	TGCGCCAGCAGTGATGGGAAGATTCAGGAAAAACTGTTTTTT
.	TRBV27	.	TRBJ2-2	CTSRRPGQFTGELFF	TGTACCAGCAGACGGCCGGGACAATTCACCGGGGAGCTGTTTTTT
.	TRBV11-2	.	TRBJ1-2	CASSPQAGDYGYTF	TGTGCCAGCAGCCCCCAAGCTGGGGATTATGGCTACACCTTC
.	TRBV14	.	TRBJ2-7	CASSYDGYEQYF	TGTGCCAGCAGCTACGACGGCTACGAGCAGTACTTC
TRBD2	TRBV5-1	.	TRBJ2-3	CASSLLAGGTDTQYF	TGCGCCAGCAGCTTGCTAGCGGGGGGGACAGATACGCAGTATTTT
.	TRBV5-1	once	TRBJ1-4	CASSTDTATNEKLFF	TGCGCCAGCAGCACGGACACGGCAACTAATGAAAAACTGTTTTTT
.	TRBV15	.	TRBJ2-2	CATSRDRLGSNTGELFF	TGTGCCACCAGCAGAGATAGACTGGGCTCCAACACCGGGGAGCTGTTTTTT
.	TRBV11-3	.	TRBJ2-2	CASSLGVYTGELFF	TGTGCCAGCAGCTTGGGGGTATACACCGGGGAGCTGTTTTTT
.	TRBV5-6	.	TRBJ2-4	CASSAAENIQYF	TGTGCCAGCAGCGCGGCCGAAAACATTCAGTACTTC
TRBD2	TRBV14	.	TRBJ2-3	CASSPGGAKHTQYF	TGTGCCAGCAGCCCCGGGGGGGCCAAACATACGCAGTATTTT
TRBD1	TRBV6-5	.	TRBJ1-2	CASSYGQGNGYTF	TGTGCCAGCAGTTACGGACAGGGGAACGGCTACACCTTC
.	TRBV6-5	.	TRBJ1-5	CASSSLGSHSNQPQHF	TGTGCCAGCAGTTCCTTGGGGTCGCATAGCAATCAGCCCCAGCATTTT
.	TRBV24-1	.	TRBJ1-3	CATSVGGPGNTIYF	TGTGCCACCAGTGTGGGGGGTCCTGGAAACACCATATATTTT
.	TRBV5-1	.	TRBJ1-2	CASSLGTGSHGYTF	TGCGCCAGCAGCTTGGGTACGGGGTCCCATGGCTACACCTTC
.	TRBV7-9	.	TRBJ1-1	CASRQQGTNTEAFF	TGTGCCAGCAGACAACAGGGTACGAACACTGAAGCTTTCTTT
.	TRBV7-9	.	TRBJ1-2	CASSLAGEVYGYTF	TGTGCCAGCAGCTTAGCAGGGGAAGTCTATGGCTACACCTTC
.	TRBV7-2	.	TRBJ1-6	CASSEGGLDNSPLHF	TGTGCCAGCAGCGAGGGGGGTCTCGATAATTCACCCCTCCACTTT
TRBD1	TRBV4-1	.	TRBJ1-1	CASSQPGQGRTEAFF	TGCGCCAGCAGCCAACCGGGACAGGGCCGGACTGAAGCTTTCTTT
TRBD1	TRBV18	.	TRBJ1-3	CASSPPTGGHGNTIYF	TGTGCCAGCTCACCACCAACAGGGGGACATGGAAACACCATATATTTT
.	TRBV5-1	.	TRBJ1-2	CASSSTTDNYGYTF	TGCGCCAGCAGCTCCACAACTGACAACTATGGCTACACCTTC
TRBD2	TRBV9	.	TRBJ2-2	CASSPLSGGTGELFF	TGTGCCAGCAGCCCTCTGAGCGGGGGGACCGGGGAGCTGTTTTTT
.	TRBV6-2/TRBV6-3	.	TRBJ1-6	CASSYGNWDSPLHF	TGTGCCAGCAGTTACGGGAACTGGGATTCACCCCTCCACTTT
.	TRBV19	.	TRBJ1-2	CASSIDGSYGYTF	TGTGCCAGTAGTATCGACGGGTCCTATGGCTACACCTTC
.	TRBV6-2/TRBV6-3	.	TRBJ1-2	CASSYPSDLYGYTF	TGTGCCAGCAGTTACCCGTCGGATCTCTATGGCTACACCTTC
.	TRBV7-9	.	TRBJ2-7	CASTQGSSYEQYF	TGTGCCAGCACCCAGGGGAGCTCCTACGAGCAGTACTTC
.	TRBV28	.	TRBJ1-1	CASSSPGDTEAFF	TGTGCCAGCAGTTCCCCGGGGGACACTGAAGCTTTCTTT
.	TRBV19	.	TRBJ2-3	CASSVSTNPTDTQYF	TGTGCCAGTTCGGTCTCCACGAACCCCACAGATACGCAGTATTTT
.	TRBV7-2	.	TRBJ2-5	CASSLVSETQYF	TGTGCCAGCAGCTTAGTATCAGAGACCCAGTACTTC
TRBD1	TRBV29-1	.	TRBJ1-2	CSVDLRGGAYGYTF	TGCAGCGTTGATCTACGAGGGGGCGCCTATGGCTACACCTTC